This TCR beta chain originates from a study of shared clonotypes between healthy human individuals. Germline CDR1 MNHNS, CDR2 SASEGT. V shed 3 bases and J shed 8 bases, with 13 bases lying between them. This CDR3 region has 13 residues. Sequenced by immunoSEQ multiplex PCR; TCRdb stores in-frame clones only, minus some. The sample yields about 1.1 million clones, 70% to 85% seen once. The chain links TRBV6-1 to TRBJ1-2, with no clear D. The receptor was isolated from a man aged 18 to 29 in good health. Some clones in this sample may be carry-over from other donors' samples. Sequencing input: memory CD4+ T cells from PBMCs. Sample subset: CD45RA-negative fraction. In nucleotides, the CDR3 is TGTGCCAGCAGTGACCCTTCTCTGCGGGGCTACACCTTC. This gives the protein CASSDPSLRGYTF.